The text below deals with one TCR beta chain. This clone was seen more than once but under ten times. Its cognate antigen has yet to be identified. No much larger clone exists at a distance of one base, and base qualities are not known. CDR1 is given as SEHNR and CDR2 as FQNEAQ, both from the germline V gene (reference sequence). The CDR3 runs 15 amino acids, cysteine and phenylalanine included. Only CDR3 DNA is held: 45 bases, read in frame from base 1. At the junction V is shortened by 5 bases and J by 1 base; bases outside the gene matches: 4. Whole blood was collected in K2EDTA tubes by collaborating institutions according to the institutions' own protocols. For TCRbeta analysis, collaborator samples were shipped as frozen whole blood, as isolated PBMCs, or as DNA extracted from either sample type. TCRbeta CDR3 regions were amplified from genomic DNA by means of the immunoSEQ Assay, a bias-controlled multiplex PCR. The original methods were these. Nucleated cell counts per sample were estimated from amplification of reference gene primers within the assay. Sequence reads were collapsed and filtered to measure the absolute abundance of every unique TCRbeta CDR3 rearrangement. For each sample, productive Simpson clonality was calculated as the square root of Simpson's diversity index over productive rearrangements. TCRdb carries this immuneACCESS record with in-frame sequences only. Its versions omit some clonotypes, under half of them owing to an unresolved V gene in the studies checked, with the rest unexplained. The V and J calls and the clone size are those of that table, but D and trimming were determined from the DNA. The sample table records about 150,000 clones; around 85% of these occur just once. The ten largest clones add up to about 3% of the sample.

The data originate from a study of blood T cell repertoires in COVID-19 (dated by TCRdb to the early 2020s). Looking at the study overall: The collaborator samples originated in the United States, Italy and Spain and spanned the acute and convalescent phases of COVID-19. The prospective study material was composed of cDNA or gDNA derived from T cells, B-cell-depleted T cells, or PBMCs. Deeply sampled blood TCRbeta repertoires from subjects exposed to, actively infected with, or recovered from COVID-19 were included in the dataset. A freely available public database, intended as a resource for researchers studying the immune response to SARS-CoV-2, is where the repertoires were released. The samples were drawn from the first 160 participants of the ongoing ImmuneRACE study and from over 950 subjects provided by 6 global collaborators. Nearly every sample came with metadata listing a de-identified subject ID, COVID-19 status, age in years and sex. HLA class I and class II types, where available, came from metadata supplied by the sample provider rather than from assay-based typing. The research as a whole found: The amount of clinical and demographic metadata varied by source and participant and was provided uncurated.

The chain uses TRBV7-9 and TRBJ1-5; TRBD1 lines up with 8 middle nucleotides. The sequence was obtained from an elderly woman with acute or convalescent COVID-19. The sequencing sample was made of peripheral blood. DNA sequence: TGTGCCAGCAGCCCCGGACAGGGAAGCAATCAGCCCCAGCATTTT. Its amino acids are CASSPGQGSNQPQHF.